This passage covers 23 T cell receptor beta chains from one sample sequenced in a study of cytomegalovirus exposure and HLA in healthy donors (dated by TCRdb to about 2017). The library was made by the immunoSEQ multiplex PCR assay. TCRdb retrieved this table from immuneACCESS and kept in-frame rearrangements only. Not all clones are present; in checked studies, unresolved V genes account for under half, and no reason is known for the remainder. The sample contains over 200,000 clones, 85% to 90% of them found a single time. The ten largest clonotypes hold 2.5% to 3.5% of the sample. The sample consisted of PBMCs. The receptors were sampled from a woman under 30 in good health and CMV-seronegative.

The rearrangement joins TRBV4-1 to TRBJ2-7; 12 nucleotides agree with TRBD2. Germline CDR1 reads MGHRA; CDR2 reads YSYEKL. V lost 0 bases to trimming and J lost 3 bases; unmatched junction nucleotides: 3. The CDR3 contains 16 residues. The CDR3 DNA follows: TGCGCCAGCAGCCAAGATCTACTAGCGGGAGGCTACGAGCAGTACTTC. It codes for CASSQDLLAGGYEQYF.

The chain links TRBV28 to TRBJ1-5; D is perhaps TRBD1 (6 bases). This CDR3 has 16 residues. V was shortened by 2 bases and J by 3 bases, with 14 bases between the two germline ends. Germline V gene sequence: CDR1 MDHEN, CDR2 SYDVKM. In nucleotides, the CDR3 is TGTGCCAGCAGTTTAAACGGACAGTATTACAATCAGCCCCAGCATTTT. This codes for CASSLNGQYYNQPQHF.

The CDR3, as DNA: TGTGCCAGCAGGGCGGGACTAGCGCGAGCGGTTGGGAGCACAGATACGCAGTATTTT. Encoded protein: CASRAGLARAVGSTDTQYF. V gene TRBV27 combines with J gene TRBJ2-3, with 10 positions matching TRBD2. CDR3 size: 19 residues. The germline V gene encodes CDR1 MNHEY and CDR2 SMNVEV (reference sequence). With V trimmed by 6 bases and J by 0 bases, 15 bases remained unmatched.

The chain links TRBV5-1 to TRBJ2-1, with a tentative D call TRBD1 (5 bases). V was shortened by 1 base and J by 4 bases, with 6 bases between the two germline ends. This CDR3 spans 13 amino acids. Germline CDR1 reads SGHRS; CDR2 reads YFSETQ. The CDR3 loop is CASSLPGYNEQFF. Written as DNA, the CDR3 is TGCGCCAGCAGCTTGCCAGGGTACAATGAGCAGTTCTTC.

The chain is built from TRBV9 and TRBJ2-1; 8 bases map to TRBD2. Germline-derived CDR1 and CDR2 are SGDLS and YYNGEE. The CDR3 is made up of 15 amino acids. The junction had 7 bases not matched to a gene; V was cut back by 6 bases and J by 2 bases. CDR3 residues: CASNQAGVAYNEQFF. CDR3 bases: TGTGCCAGCAACCAAGCGGGAGTAGCCTACAATGAGCAGTTCTTC.

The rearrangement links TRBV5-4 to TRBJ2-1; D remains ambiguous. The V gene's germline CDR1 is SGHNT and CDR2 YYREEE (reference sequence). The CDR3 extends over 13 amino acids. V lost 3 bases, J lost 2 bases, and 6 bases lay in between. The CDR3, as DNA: TGTGCCAGCAGCTCCCGGGCCTACAATGAGCAGTTCTTC. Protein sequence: CASSSRAYNEQFF. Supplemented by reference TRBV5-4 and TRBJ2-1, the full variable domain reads ETGVTQSPTHLIKTRGQQVTLRCSSQSGHNTVSWYQQALGQGPQFIFQYYREEENGRGNFPPRFSGLQFPNYSSELNVNALELDDSALYLCASSSRAYNEQFFGPGTRLTVL.

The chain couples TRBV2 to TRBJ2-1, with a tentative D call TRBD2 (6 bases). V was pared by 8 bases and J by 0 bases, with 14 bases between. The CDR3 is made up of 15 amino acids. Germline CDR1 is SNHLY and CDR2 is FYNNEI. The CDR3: CASAAGGASYNEQFF. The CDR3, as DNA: TGTGCCAGCGCTGCCGGAGGGGCCTCCTACAATGAGCAGTTCTTC.

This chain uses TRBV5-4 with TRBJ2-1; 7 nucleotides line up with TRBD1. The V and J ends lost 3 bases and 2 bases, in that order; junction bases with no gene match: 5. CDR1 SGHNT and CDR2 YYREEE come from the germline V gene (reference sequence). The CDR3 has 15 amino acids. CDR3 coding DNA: TGTGCCAGCAGCTCTAGACAGGGTCCCTACAATGAGCAGTTCTTC. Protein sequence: CASSSRQGPYNEQFF.

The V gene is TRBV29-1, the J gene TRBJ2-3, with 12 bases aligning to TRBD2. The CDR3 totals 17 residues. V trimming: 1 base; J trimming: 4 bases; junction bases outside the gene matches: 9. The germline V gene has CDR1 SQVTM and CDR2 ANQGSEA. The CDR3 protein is CSVEVRLAGVVPDTQYF. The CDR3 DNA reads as TGCAGCGTTGAAGTCCGACTAGCGGGAGTAGTTCCAGATACGCAGTATTTT.

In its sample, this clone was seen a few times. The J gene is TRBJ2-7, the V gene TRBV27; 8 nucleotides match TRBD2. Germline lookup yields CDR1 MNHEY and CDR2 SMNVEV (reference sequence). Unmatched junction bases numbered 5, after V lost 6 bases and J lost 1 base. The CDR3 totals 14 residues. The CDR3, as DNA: TGTGCCAGCAGACGTAGCGGGGTTTCCTACGAGCAGTACTTC. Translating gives CASRRSGVSYEQYF.

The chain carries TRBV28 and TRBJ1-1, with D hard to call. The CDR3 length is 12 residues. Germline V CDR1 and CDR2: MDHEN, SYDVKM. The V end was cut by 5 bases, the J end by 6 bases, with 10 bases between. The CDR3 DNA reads TGTGCCAGCAGTCCGACATTTGCTGAAGCTTTCTTT. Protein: CASSPTFAEAFF.

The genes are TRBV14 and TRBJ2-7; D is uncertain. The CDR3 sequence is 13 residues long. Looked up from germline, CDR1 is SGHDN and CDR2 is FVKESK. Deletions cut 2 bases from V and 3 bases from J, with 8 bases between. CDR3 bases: TGTGCCAGCAGCCAAATTCGGAGCTACGAGCAGTACTTC. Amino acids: CASSQIRSYEQYF. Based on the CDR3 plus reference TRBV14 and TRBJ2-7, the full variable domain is EAGVTQFPSHSVIEKGQTVTLRCDPISGHDNLYWYRRVMGKEIKFLLHFVKESKQDESGMPNNRFLAERTGGTYSTLKVQPAELEDSGVYFCASSQIRSYEQYFGPGTRLTVT.

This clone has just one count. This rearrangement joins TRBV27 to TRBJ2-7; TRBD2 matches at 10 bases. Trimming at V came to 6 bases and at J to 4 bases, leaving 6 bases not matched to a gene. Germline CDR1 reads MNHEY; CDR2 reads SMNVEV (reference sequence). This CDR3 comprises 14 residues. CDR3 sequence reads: CASSPEAGGYEQYF. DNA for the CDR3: TGTGCCAGCAGCCCCGAAGCGGGAGGGTACGAGCAGTACTTC.

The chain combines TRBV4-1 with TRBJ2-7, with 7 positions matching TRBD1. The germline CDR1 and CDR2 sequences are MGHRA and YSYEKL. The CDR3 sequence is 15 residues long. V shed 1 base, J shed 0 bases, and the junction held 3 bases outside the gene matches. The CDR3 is CASSQVRTGSYEQYF. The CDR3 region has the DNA TGCGCCAGCAGCCAAGTCAGGACAGGCTCCTACGAGCAGTACTTC.

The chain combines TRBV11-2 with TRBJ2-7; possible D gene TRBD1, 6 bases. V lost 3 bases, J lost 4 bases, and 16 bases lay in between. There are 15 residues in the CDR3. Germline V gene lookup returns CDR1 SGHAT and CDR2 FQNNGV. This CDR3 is CASSFGGEGSYEQYF. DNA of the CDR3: TGTGCCAGCAGCTTTGGGGGCGAGGGATCGTACGAGCAGTACTTC.

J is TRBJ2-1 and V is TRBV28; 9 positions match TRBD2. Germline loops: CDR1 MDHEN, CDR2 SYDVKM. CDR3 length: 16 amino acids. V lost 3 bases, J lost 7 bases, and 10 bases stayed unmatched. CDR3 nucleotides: TGTGCCAGCAGTTTTGGCCAGCGGGAGGTAAATAATGAGCAGTTCTTC. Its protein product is CASSFGQREVNNEQFF.

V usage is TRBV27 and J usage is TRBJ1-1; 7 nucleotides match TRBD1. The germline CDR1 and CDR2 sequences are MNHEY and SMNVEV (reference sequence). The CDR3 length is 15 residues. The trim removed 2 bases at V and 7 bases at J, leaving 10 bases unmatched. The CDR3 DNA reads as TGTGCCAGCAGTTTAACCCAACAGGGGATGAGTGAAGCTTTCTTT. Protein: CASSLTQQGMSEAFF.

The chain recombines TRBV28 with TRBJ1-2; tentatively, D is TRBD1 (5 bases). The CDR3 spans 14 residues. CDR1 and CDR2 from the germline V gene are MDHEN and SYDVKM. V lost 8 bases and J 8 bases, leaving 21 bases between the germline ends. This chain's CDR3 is CASASGARSRGYTF. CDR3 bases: TGTGCCAGCGCCAGCGGGGCCAGGAGTCGGGGCTACACCTTC.

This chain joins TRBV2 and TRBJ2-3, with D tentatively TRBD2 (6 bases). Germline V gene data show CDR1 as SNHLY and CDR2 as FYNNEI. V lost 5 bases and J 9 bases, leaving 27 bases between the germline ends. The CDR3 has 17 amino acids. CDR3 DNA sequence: TGTGCCAGCAGTCACCTAGAGGTGAGCGGGCCCCAACAGACGCAGTATTTT. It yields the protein CASSHLEVSGPQQTQYF.

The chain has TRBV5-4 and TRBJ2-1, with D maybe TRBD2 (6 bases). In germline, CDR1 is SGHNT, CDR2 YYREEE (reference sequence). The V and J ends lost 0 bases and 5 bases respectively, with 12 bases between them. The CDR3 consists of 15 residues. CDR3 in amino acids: CASSLVWRENNEQFF. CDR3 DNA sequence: TGTGCCAGCAGCTTGGTTTGGCGGGAAAACAATGAGCAGTTCTTC. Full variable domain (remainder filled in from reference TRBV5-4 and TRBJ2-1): ETGVTQSPTHLIKTRGQQVTLRCSSQSGHNTVSWYQQALGQGPQFIFQYYREEENGRGNFPPRFSGLQFPNYSSELNVNALELDDSALYLCASSLVWRENNEQFFGPGTRLTVL.

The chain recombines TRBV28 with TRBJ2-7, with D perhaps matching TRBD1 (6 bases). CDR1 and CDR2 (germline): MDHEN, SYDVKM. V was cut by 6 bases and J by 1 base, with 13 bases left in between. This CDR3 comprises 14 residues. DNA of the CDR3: TGTGCCAGCAGGACAGGACACTTTTCCTACGAGCAGTACTTC. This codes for CASRTGHFSYEQYF. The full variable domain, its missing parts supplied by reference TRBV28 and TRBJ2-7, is DVKVTQSSRYLVKRTGEKVFLECVQDMDHENMFWYRQDPGLGLRLIYFSYDVKMKEKGDIPEGYSVSREKKERFSLILESASTNQTSMYLCASRTGHFSYEQYFGPGTRLTVT.

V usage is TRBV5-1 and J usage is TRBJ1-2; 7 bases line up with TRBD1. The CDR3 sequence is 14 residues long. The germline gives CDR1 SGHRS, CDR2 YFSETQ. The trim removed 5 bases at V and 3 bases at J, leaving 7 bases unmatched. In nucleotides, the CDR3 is TGCGCCAGCAGTTCGGGACAGAGTGACTATGGCTACACCTTC. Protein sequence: CASSSGQSDYGYTF.

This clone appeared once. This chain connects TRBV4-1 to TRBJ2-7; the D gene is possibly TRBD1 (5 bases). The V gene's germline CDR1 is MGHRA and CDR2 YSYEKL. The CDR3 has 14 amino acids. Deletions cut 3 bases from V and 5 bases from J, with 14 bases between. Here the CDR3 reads CASSHPEGVDEQYF. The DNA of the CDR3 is TGCGCCAGCAGCCATCCGGAAGGGGTTGACGAGCAGTACTTC.